Listed here are 17 T cell receptor beta chains from one sample, sequenced in a study of tissue T cells after allogeneic stem cell transplantation. The protocol was immunoSEQ multiplex PCR, while the TCRdb copy is restricted to in-frame clones and leaves out a portion. The table shows some 9,000 clones, with around three fifths occurring only once. The input for sequencing was tissue from the jejunum, taken at autopsy. The source of these receptors is a female donor older than 55 with lung cancer.

This chain links TRBV6-5 with TRBJ1-2; weak D call: TRBD1 (6 bases). Germline CDR1 reads MNHEY; CDR2 reads SVGAGI. Trimming took off 5 bases at V and 2 bases at J, with 15 bases between the two ends. This CDR3 region has 15 residues. This CDR3 is CASSQTQGLNYGYTF. The DNA for the CDR3 is TGTGCCAGCAGTCAGACACAGGGTTTGAACTATGGCTACACCTTC.

The chain links TRBV7-2 to TRBJ1-2; 8 nucleotides align to TRBD1. The CDR3 is made up of 13 amino acids. V was clipped by 4 bases and J by 5 bases; unmatched bases: 3. The germline gives CDR1 SGHTA, CDR2 FQGNSA. The CDR3 bases are TGTGCCAGCAGCTACGGACAGGGTTATGGCTACACCTTC. Amino acids: CASSYGQGYGYTF.

The table lists this clone with a few counts. The V and J genes are TRBV29-1 and TRBJ2-3, with 8 bases matching TRBD1. Germline assignment: CDR1 SQVTM and CDR2 ANQGSEA. V lost 6 bases and J lost 0; bases outside the gene matches: 5. The CDR3 loop spans 14 amino acids. CDR3 protein: CSVGTGDSTDTQYF. The CDR3 DNA is TGCAGCGTCGGGACAGGCGATAGCACAGATACGCAGTATTTT.

Relative to its sample, this clone is medium-sized (0.01 to 0.1%). The V gene is TRBV6-6, the J gene TRBJ2-1; 7 nucleotides align to TRBD2. This CDR3 contains 16 residues. CDR1 and CDR2 from the germline V gene are MNHNY and SVGAGI (reference sequence). V was clipped by 1 base and J by 7 bases; unmatched bases: 10. CDR3 in amino acids: CASSYFASGKGNEQFF. The CDR3 DNA follows: TGTGCCAGCAGTTACTTCGCCAGCGGGAAGGGTAATGAGCAGTTCTTC.

J is TRBJ1-1 and V is TRBV27, with D perhaps matching TRBD1 (5 bases). V was shortened by 6 bases and J by 1 base, with 12 bases between the two germline ends. CDR1 MNHEY and CDR2 SMNVEV come from the germline V gene (reference sequence). The CDR3 contains 14 residues. CDR3 sequence reads: CASSEGRANTEAFF. DNA of the CDR3: TGTGCCAGCAGCGAGGGGAGGGCGAACACTGAAGCTTTCTTT.

The CDR3 here is CASSPDTVLGYTF. CDR3 coding DNA: TGTGCCAGCAGCCCAGACACGGTCCTTGGCTACACCTTC. The gene calls are TRBV12-3 or TRBV12-4 and TRBJ1-2, with D hard to call. The CDR3 is made up of 13 amino acids. The ends were cut back, 6 bases at V and 7 bases at J, with 15 bases in the middle.

CDR3 protein: CASSRDVLNPQHF. The CDR3 nucleotides read TGTGCCAGCAGCCGGGACGTTCTTAACCCCCAGCATTTT. This chain connects TRBV7-8 to TRBJ1-5; TRBD1 is a possible D gene (5 bases). Germline loops: CDR1 SGHVS, CDR2 FQNEAQ. There are 13 residues in the CDR3. V was pared by 5 bases and J by 10 bases, with 15 bases between.

CDR3 loop: CATRGGEGGYTF. As DNA, the CDR3 is TGTGCCACCAGAGGAGGGGAAGGTGGCTACACCTTC. This chain uses TRBV15 with TRBJ1-2; D might be TRBD1 (5 bases). Germline V gene data show CDR1 as LNHNV and CDR2 as YYDKDF (reference sequence). Trimming took off 6 bases at V and 7 bases at J, with 12 bases between the two ends. This CDR3 has 12 residues.

The CDR3 spells CASSKRDSNQPQHF. DNA of the CDR3: TGTGCCAGCAGCAAAAGGGATAGCAATCAGCCCCAGCATTTT. This chain uses TRBV21-1 with TRBJ1-5. TRBV21-1 is recorded as a pseudogene. This CDR3 comprises 14 residues.

The chain combines TRBV11-2 with TRBJ1-1; a weak D match, TRBD1 (6 bases). There are 16 residues in the CDR3. Trimming cost V 4 bases and J 2 bases, with 17 bases left between them. The V gene's germline CDR1 is SGHAT and CDR2 FQNNGV. In DNA, the CDR3 is TGTGCCAGCAGCTACGGCCGGGGGCCCTTAAACACTGAAGCTTTCTTT. It codes for CASSYGRGPLNTEAFF.

V usage is TRBV13 and J usage is TRBJ2-6; a weak D match, TRBD1 (5 bases). The CDR3 is 15 amino acids. V dropped 4 bases and J dropped 4 bases, with 11 bases sitting between them. Germline CDR1 reads PRHDT; CDR2 reads FYEKMQ (reference sequence). The CDR3 loop is CASSSRVAGANVLTF. Here the CDR3 DNA reads TGTGCCAGCAGCTCCAGGGTAGCAGGGGCCAACGTCCTGACTTTC.

This chain joins TRBV27 and TRBJ2-1, with 8 bases fitting TRBD2. Germline assignment: CDR1 MNHEY and CDR2 SMNVEV (reference sequence). V dropped 5 bases and J dropped 8; count of bases not matched to a gene: 8. The CDR3 sequence is 14 residues long. For the CDR3, the DNA is TGTGCCAGCAGTCGCCCAGCGGGGGTCGATGAGCAGTTCTTC. It encodes CASSRPAGVDEQFF.

The chain couples TRBV30 to TRBJ2-3, with 12 bases aligning to TRBD2. The CDR3 runs 16 residues. V lost 2 bases to trimming and J lost 2 bases; unmatched junction nucleotides: 5. Germline V gene data show CDR1 as GTSNPN and CDR2 as SVGIG (reference sequence). CDR3 sequence (DNA): TGTGCCTGGAGTCTAGCGGGAGGGGGGTTCACAGATACGCAGTATTTT. It yields the protein CAWSLAGGGFTDTQYF.

This clone has just a few counts. This chain links TRBV7-2 with TRBJ2-1, with 8 bases fitting TRBD1. The CDR3 length is 14 residues. Germline CDR1 is SGHTA and CDR2 is FQGNSA. The V segment lost 1 base and the J segment 10 bases; nucleotides outside the gene matches: 6. CDR3 coding DNA: TGTGCCAGCAGCTTAGGTCAGGGGGCTGGAGAGCAGTTCTTC. Amino acids: CASSLGQGAGEQFF.

The chain has TRBV12-5 and TRBJ1-1; D remains ambiguous. Trimming pared 5 bases from V and 0 bases from J, leaving 13 bases between. The CDR3 has 15 residues. Germline V gives CDR1 LGHNT, CDR2 FRNRAP. The CDR3 sequence is CASGPDFPVNTEAFF. Here the CDR3 DNA reads TGTGCTAGTGGTCCCGACTTCCCAGTGAACACTGAAGCTTTCTTT.

The rearrangement links TRBV2 to TRBJ2-1; D is possibly TRBD1 or TRBD2 (5 bases each). The CDR3 has 12 amino acids. CDR1 is SNHLY, CDR2 FYNNEI, per germline. V was shortened by 7 bases and J by 6 bases, with 10 bases between the two germline ends. The CDR3 sequence: CASKLGPNEQFF. Here the CDR3 DNA reads TGTGCCAGCAAGTTGGGACCCAATGAGCAGTTCTTC.

In this sample, this clone turned up once. This sequence joins TRBV4-3 and TRBJ1-2; TRBD1 is a possible D gene (6 bases). The ends were cut back, 4 bases at V and 8 bases at J, with 11 bases in the middle. The germline CDR1 and CDR2 sequences are LGHNA and YSLEER. The CDR3 extends over 12 amino acids. The DNA for the CDR3 is TGCGCCAGCAGCCCCGGGGGCAGGGGCTACACCTTC. Translating gives CASSPGGRGYTF.